Below, 31 T cell receptor beta chains from the same sample are listed, as sequenced in a study of tumor and adjacent non-tumor tissue in lung cancer. This sample's RNA came from whole unsorted tissue. More than 3 cm separated this lung sample from the edge of the tumor. Three rounds of nested PCR, following a modified ARM-PCR protocol, produced the TCRbeta library. MiXCR, applied by TCRdb to the multiplex PCR reads, yields one record per CDR3 protein. The sample has tens of thousands of distinct CDR3 sequences, about 61% seen once. Sequenced input: distant non-tumor lung tissue. The receptors were sampled from a man between 70 and 80 years old with non-small cell lung cancer.

V usage is TRBV5-5 and J usage is TRBJ2-6; TRBD2 matches at 8 bases. The CDR3 runs to 21 residues. V lost 4 bases, J lost 0 bases, and 18 bases stayed unmatched. Looked up from germline, CDR1 is SGHKS and CDR2 is YYEKEE (reference sequence). CDR3 nucleotides: TGTGCCAGCAGCATGCGGTCACGTACTAGCGGCCTAGTCTCTGGGGCCAACGTCCTGACTTTC. It codes for CASSMRSRTSGLVSGANVLTF. Variable domain in full (rest from reference TRBV5-5 and TRBJ2-6): DAGVTQSPTHLIKTRGQQVTLRCSPISGHKSVSWYQQVLGQGPQFIFQYYEKEERGRGNFPDRFSARQFPNYSSELNVNALLLGDSALYLCASSMRSRTSGLVSGANVLTFGAGSRLTVL.

This clonotype was seen a handful of times. The chain links TRBV7-9 to TRBJ2-5, with 8 bases matching TRBD1. Trimming took 5 bases from V and 5 from J; bases not matched to a gene: 7. Germline lookup yields CDR1 SEHNR and CDR2 FQNEAQ (reference sequence). CDR3 length: 14 residues. The CDR3 sequence: CASSPGTGSETQYF. CDR3 coding DNA: TGTGCCAGCAGCCCTGGGACAGGTTCCGAGACCCAGTACTTC.

Regarding this clonotype: One end of the junction fails to match germline, which may point to a read error. V is TRBV10-2 and J is TRBJ2-1; 10 bases match TRBD1. The CDR3 runs 15 residues. Germline-derived CDR1 and CDR2 are WSHSY and SAAADI. Written as DNA, the CDR3 is TGCACCAGCAGTGACGTGACAGGGGGCTACAATGAGCAGCTCTTC. Translating it yields CTSSDVTGGYNEQLF.

This clonotype was picked up one time. This may stem from a read error, because a much larger clone lies one nucleotide away. This chain connects TRBV10-2 to TRBJ1-3; D is ambiguous. The CDR3 sequence is 16 residues long. CDR1 WSHSY and CDR2 SAAADI come from the germline V gene. CDR3 DNA sequence: TGCGTCAGCAGTGAGTACCCTGACGGCTCTGGAAACACCATATATTTT. Its translation: CVSSEYPDGSGNTIYF.

On this clonotype: A much larger clone differs from this one at a single base, so this may be a read error. The rearrangement joins TRBV6-1 to TRBJ1-5; D call uncertain. The CDR3 totals 13 residues. Trimming pared 0 bases from V and 11 bases from J, leaving 11 bases between. Per germline, CDR1 MNHNS and CDR2 SASEGT. The CDR3 nucleotides are TGTGCCAGCAGTGAAGCGTGGGAAGTCACCCAGCATTTT. The encoded protein is CASSEAWEVTQHF.

As to this clonotype: This sequence may be a read error, since a much larger clone differs from it by one base. The chain carries TRBV12-3 or TRBV12-4 and TRBJ1-2; D not certain. This CDR3 is 12 amino acids long. Here the CDR3 DNA reads TGTGCCAACAGTCCTCGACAATATGGCTACACCTTC. This sequence encodes CANSPRQYGYTF.

Worth noting for this clonotype: A junction end diverges from the germline sequence, so it may reflect a read error. The genes are TRBV11-1 and TRBJ2-6, with a tentative D call TRBD1 (5 bases). Germline loops: CDR1 SGHAT, CDR2 FQDESV (reference sequence). The length of the CDR3 is 16 residues. The CDR3 bases are TGTGTCAGCAGCCAACCGAGGCCCTCTGGGGCCAACATCCTGACTTTC. It translates to CVSSQPRPSGANILTF.

The rearrangement uses TRBV19 and TRBJ2-7, with 11 positions matching TRBD2. CDR3 size: 14 residues. After removal of 7 bases from V and 3 bases from J, the junction contained 5 bases not matched to a gene. From germline, CDR1 is LNHDA and CDR2 SQIVND (reference sequence). The CDR3, as DNA: TGTGCCAGTACCGCGACTAGCGGGGTCTACGAGCAGTACTTC. Its translation: CASTATSGVYEQYF. Filled out from reference TRBV19 and TRBJ2-7, the complete variable domain reads DGGITQSPKYLFRKEGQNVTLSCEQNLNHDAMYWYRQDPGQGLRLIYYSQIVNDFQKGDIAEGYSVSREKKESFPLTVTSAQKNPTAFYLCASTATSGVYEQYFGPGTRLTVT.

Concerning this clonotype itself: One end of the junction fails to match germline, which may point to a read error. The chain combines TRBV6-2 or TRBV6-3 with TRBJ1-5; D gene unclear. The CDR3 loop spans 16 amino acids. CDR1 is MNHEY and CDR2 is SVGEGT in the germline V gene. CDR3 residues: CAGRRPGLQSNQPQHF. Here the CDR3 DNA reads TGTGCCGGCAGGCGACCTGGGCTGCAAAGCAATCAGCCCCAGCATTTT.

This clonotype occurred once. V is TRBV4-2 and J is TRBJ1-2, with a tentative D call TRBD1 (5 bases). The V end was cut by 7 bases, the J end by 4 bases, with 22 bases between. CDR3 size: 16 residues. In germline, CDR1 is LGHNA, CDR2 YNFKEQ. CDR3 residues: CASNRDDGPGGYGYTF. CDR3 nucleotides: TGTGCCAGCAACCGTGACGACGGCCCTGGGGGCTATGGCTACACCTTC.

With regard to this clonotype: A much larger clone lies one base from this, so it may be a read error. The V call is TRBV14, the J call TRBJ1-6; possibly TRBD1 for D (5 bases). The CDR3 has 15 amino acids. CDR1 and CDR2 (germline): SGHDN, FVKESK. The CDR3 reads CASSLQGNYNSSLHF. The CDR3 DNA is TGTGCCAGCAGCCTCCAGGGAAACTATAATTCATCCCTCCACTTT.

The chain couples TRBV29-1 to TRBJ2-7; no clear D gene. V was shortened by 7 bases and J by 4 bases, with 17 bases between the two germline ends. Germline CDR1 is SQVTM and CDR2 is ANQGSEA. The CDR3 length is 13 residues. The DNA of the CDR3 is TGCAGCGATGTCCTGGCCGATATTTACGAGCAGTACTTC. This gives the protein CSDVLADIYEQYF.

With respect to this clonotype: A much larger clone lies a single base off, so this may be a read error. The chain combines TRBV28 with TRBJ2-7; no clear D gene. The CDR3 has 12 amino acids. Germline assignment: CDR1 MDHEN and CDR2 SYDVKM. V lost 3 bases, J lost 0 bases, and 3 bases lay in between. CDR3 sequence: CASSFNSYEQYF. The CDR3, as DNA: TGTGCCAGCAGTTTCAACTCCTACGAGCAGTACTTC.

In its sample, this clonotype was seen once. A read error may account for a junction end that differs from germline. This chain joins TRBV10-3 and TRBJ2-2; D uncertain. The length of the CDR3 is 11 residues. Germline CDR1 ENHRY, CDR2 SYGVKD. The CDR3 spells CAISYTEELLF. CDR3 in DNA: TGTGCCATCAGTTACACCGAGGAGCTGCTTTTT.

This clonotype was counted at least ten times. V is TRBV10-3 and J is TRBJ1-5; TRBD1 agrees at 11 bases. CDR3 length: 14 amino acids. The V gene's germline CDR1 is ENHRY and CDR2 SYGVKD. Trimming took 6 bases from V and 5 from J; bases not matched to a gene: 3. The DNA for the CDR3 is TGTGCCATCAGAGGGACAGGGGGTGATCAGCCCCAGCATTTT. Protein product: CAIRGTGGDQPQHF.

This clonotype was detected many times. The J gene is TRBJ2-3, the V gene TRBV10-3, with 14 bases matching TRBD2. Germline V gene data show CDR1 as ENHRY and CDR2 as SYGVKD. The CDR3 sequence is 15 residues long. The junction had 5 bases not matched to a gene; V was cut back by 6 bases and J by 6 bases. The CDR3 sequence: CAISGLAGGTDTQYF. The CDR3 nucleotides read TGTGCCATCAGCGGACTAGCGGGGGGTACGGATACGCAGTATTTT.

This clonotype was counted ten times or more. The V call is TRBV6-5, the J call TRBJ2-3; D call uncertain. In germline, CDR1 is MNHEY, CDR2 SVGAGI. CDR3 length: 16 residues. Trimming pared 0 bases from V and 1 base from J, leaving 11 bases between. CDR3 sequence reads: CASSYSVPPGTDTQYF. CDR3 nucleotide sequence: TGTGCCAGCAGTTACTCGGTTCCCCCTGGCACAGATACGCAGTATTTT.

As regards this clonotype: A much larger clone is a single base away; this may be a read error. As DNA, the CDR3 is TGCAGTGCTACATCCGGGGCCCTGACAGGGACCCAGTACTTC. Translation gives CSATSGALTGTQYF. The gene calls are TRBV20-1 and TRBJ2-5; D might be TRBD1 (6 bases). The CDR3 spans 14 residues. Germline assignment: CDR1 DFQATT and CDR2 SNEGSKA (reference sequence). The V end lost 4 bases, the J end lost 7 bases, and 19 bases lay between the germline ends.

This clonotype rates as medium-sized. The chain carries TRBV11-2 and TRBJ2-5, with D hard to call. The CDR3 spans 16 residues. CDR1 and CDR2 from the germline V gene are SGHAT and FQNNGV. The V end lost 3 bases, the J end lost 6 bases, and 20 bases lay between the germline ends. The CDR3 sequence is CASSLGSLSAKKTQYF. CDR3 sequence (DNA): TGTGCCAGCAGCTTGGGCAGTCTGAGTGCAAAGAAGACCCAGTACTTC.

As to this clonotype: A clone one base away is much larger, so this may be a read error. The chain couples TRBV6-5 to TRBJ2-1; the D is unclear. This CDR3 region has 11 residues. Germline lookup yields CDR1 MNHEY and CDR2 SVGAGI. The CDR3 bases are TGTACCAGCAGCTACTACAATGAGCAGTTCTTC. Its protein is CTSSYYNEQFF.

As for this clonotype: The junction departs from the called germline gene at one end, perhaps through a read error. The genes are TRBV12-3 or TRBV12-4 and TRBJ2-7; D perhaps matches TRBD1 (5 bases). This CDR3 spans 13 amino acids. CDR3 amino acids: CASSVRTTYEQYF. The CDR3 DNA follows: TGTGCCAGCAGTGTCAGGACAACCTACGAACAGTACTTC.

V usage is TRBV4-2 and J usage is TRBJ2-5; 14 nucleotides line up with TRBD2. Germline CDR1 and CDR2: LGHNA and YNFKEQ. Losses at the gene ends were 4 bases for V and 8 bases for J; bases not matched to a gene: 15. This CDR3 is built from 18 residues. The CDR3 DNA sequence: TGTGCCAGCAGCCCTGGGACTAGCGGGAGAGACTTATCTGATACCCAGTACTTC. Translating gives CASSPGTSGRDLSDTQYF.

The chain joins TRBV29-1 to TRBJ1-2; 7 bases are a match to TRBD1. The CDR3 sequence is 14 residues long. CDR1 SQVTM and CDR2 ANQGSEA come from the germline V gene. V lost 7 bases to trimming and J lost 5 bases; unmatched junction nucleotides: 13. The CDR3 spells CSATRGGAGYGYTF. DNA for the CDR3: TGCAGCGCCACGAGAGGGGGCGCAGGGTATGGCTACACCTTC.

The chain has TRBV11-2 and TRBJ1-2, with D maybe TRBD1 (5 bases). The CDR3 consists of 13 residues. V was clipped by 8 bases and J by 5 bases, with 15 bases between them. Per the germline V gene, CDR1 is SGHAT and CDR2 is FQNNGV. CDR3 nucleotide sequence: TGTGCCAGCGGCTCGGGACGGAGATATGGCTACACCTTC. Protein: CASGSGRRYGYTF.

This clonotype was counted only a few times. One base away lies a much larger clone, so this may be a sequencing read error. The genes are TRBV6-1 and TRBJ1-2; the D is unclear. There are 13 residues in the CDR3. Trimming removed 3 bases from V and 9 bases from J, with 14 bases in between. CDR1 and CDR2 from the germline V gene are MNHNS and SASEGT. The CDR3 bases are TGTGCCAGCAGTGAGCATCTCGGATATAGCTACACCTTC. Translating it yields CASSEHLGYSYTF.

By share, this clonotype counts as medium-sized. The chain is built from TRBV12-3 or TRBV12-4 and TRBJ1-2; TRBD1 agrees at 9 bases. J lost 6 bases, V lost 2 bases, and 7 bases had no gene match. CDR3 size: 15 residues. CDR3 loop: CASSLRSGTGHGYTF. CDR3 DNA sequence: TGTGCCAGCAGTTTACGGTCCGGGACAGGGCATGGCTACACCTTC.

This clonotype is labeled as medium-sized. V gene TRBV10-3 combines with J gene TRBJ2-7; D possibly corresponds to TRBD1 (6 bases). The CDR3 extends over 12 amino acids. CDR1 ENHRY and CDR2 SYGVKD come from the germline V gene. The V end lost 10 bases, the J end lost 3 bases, and 13 bases lay between the germline ends. CDR3 coding DNA: TGTGCCACCGGGACATGGGTCTACGAGCAGTACTTC. It translates to CATGTWVYEQYF.

A word on this clonotype: No conserved phenylalanine or tryptophan ends this CDR3, so it is likely a read error. This chain uses TRBV29-1 with TRBJ2-1; D might be TRBD1 or TRBD2, each matching 6 bases. Trimming stripped 4 bases from V and 9 bases from J, with 22 bases between. From germline, CDR1 is SQVTM and CDR2 ANQGSEA. The CDR3 covers 15 residues. Written as DNA, the CDR3 is TGCAGCGTTGTGAGTGCTAGAGGGGGGACGGGTGAGCAGTTCCTC. It is translated as CSVVSARGGTGEQFL.

This clonotype was detected many times. The chain employs TRBV4-1 and TRBJ2-7; 9 bases fit TRBD1. CDR1 is MGHRA, CDR2 YSYEKL, per germline. After removal of 4 bases from V and 2 bases from J, the junction contained 6 bases not matched to a gene. CDR3 size: 15 residues. CDR3 nucleotides: TGCGCCAGCAGCCCCGGACAGGGGATCACCTACGAGCAGTACTTC. Translating gives CASSPGQGITYEQYF.

This clonotype was detected only once. The rearrangement uses TRBV10-3 and TRBJ1-5; D is unclear. The CDR3 sequence is 14 residues long. Germline lookup yields CDR1 ENHRY and CDR2 SYGVKD. The ends were cut back, 10 bases at V and 9 bases at J, with 22 bases in the middle. The CDR3 loop reads CATDFVAGERPQHF. The DNA of the CDR3 is TGTGCCACCGACTTCGTGGCAGGCGAGCGGCCCCAGCATTTT.

This clonotype was recorded many times. The chain is built from TRBV29-1 and TRBJ1-2, with D perhaps TRBD1 (5 bases). This CDR3 comprises 12 residues. Germline values: CDR1 SQVTM, CDR2 ANQGSEA. Trimming took off 1 base at V and 8 bases at J, with 11 bases between the two ends. CDR3 bases: TGCAGCGTTGAAGGAGGGGCCGGGGGCTACACCTTC. Translating gives CSVEGGAGGYTF.